One and the same sample provided the 21 T cell receptor beta chains below, sequenced in a study of cytomegalovirus exposure and HLA in healthy donors. The PCR ran on 60 Vbeta and 13 Jbeta primers. Repertoires were generated with immunoSEQ multiplex PCR, while TCRdb's copy carries only in-frame clones and drops some. The data contain roughly 110,000 clones, 73% of them singletons. Sample: PBMCs. The receptors originated from a man aged 25-40 years in good health and CMV-seronegative.

This rearrangement joins TRBV9 to TRBJ1-4, with 9 bases lining up with TRBD1. J gave up 8 bases and V 0 bases, and 8 bases lay outside the gene matches. Germline assignment: CDR1 SGDLS and CDR2 YYNGEE. This CDR3 is 16 amino acids long. CDR3 coding DNA: TGTGCCAGCAGCGTAGATTGGGACAGGGACTACGAAAAACTGTTTTTT. Translated, it gives CASSVDWDRDYEKLFF.

The chain uses TRBV29-1 and TRBJ2-7; TRBD2 aligns across 7 bases. The CDR3 consists of 14 residues. Germline loops: CDR1 SQVTM, CDR2 ANQGSEA. The junction had 6 bases not matched to a gene; V was cut back by 4 bases and J by 0 bases. CDR3 sequence (DNA): TGCAGCGTTGTCAGCGGGGTAAACTCCTACGAGCAGTACTTC. Its protein is CSVVSGVNSYEQYF.

The chain recombines TRBV19 with TRBJ2-4; D not resolved. The CDR3 is made up of 13 amino acids. The germline gives CDR1 LNHDA, CDR2 SQIVND (reference sequence). V dropped 3 bases and J dropped 5 bases, with 8 bases sitting between them. The CDR3 reads CASSISQENIQYF. CDR3 bases: TGTGCCAGTAGTATTTCCCAGGAAAACATTCAGTACTTC.

This chain joins TRBV27 and TRBJ1-5; D remains unclear. V was cut by 2 bases and J by 4 bases, with 9 bases left in between. The CDR3 extends over 14 amino acids. CDR1 and CDR2 (germline): MNHEY, SMNVEV (reference sequence). CDR3 nucleotide sequence: TGTGCCAGCAGTTTAGCGGGGTTTAATCAGCCCCAGCATTTT. Translated, it gives CASSLAGFNQPQHF.

The CDR3 loop is CASSRQGGTEAFF. CDR3 DNA: TGTGCCAGCAGTCGACAGGGGGGGACTGAAGCTTTCTTT. The V gene is TRBV6-5, the J gene TRBJ1-1; 9 bases match TRBD1. CDR3 length: 13 amino acids. The junction had 3 bases not matched to a gene; V was cut back by 5 bases and J by 5 bases. CDR1 MNHEY and CDR2 SVGAGI come from the germline V gene.

V usage is TRBV28 and J usage is TRBJ1-5; 12 bases are a match to TRBD1. CDR1 is MDHEN and CDR2 is SYDVKM in the germline V gene. The CDR3 covers 16 residues. V shed 6 bases and J 3 bases; nucleotides not matched to a gene: 6. CDR3 bases: TGTGCCAGCAGCCAACCGGGACAGGGGGCCAATCAGCCCCAGCATTTT. Translation gives CASSQPGQGANQPQHF. The whole variable domain, remainder taken from reference TRBV28 and TRBJ1-5, is DVKVTQSSRYLVKRTGEKVFLECVQDMDHENMFWYRQDPGLGLRLIYFSYDVKMKEKGDIPEGYSVSREKKERFSLILESASTNQTSMYLCASSQPGQGANQPQHFGDGTRLSIL.

V gene TRBV2 combines with J gene TRBJ1-3; 7 bases map to TRBD1. The length of the CDR3 is 16 residues. With V trimmed by 2 bases and J by 2 bases, 6 bases remained unmatched. CDR1 and CDR2 (germline): SNHLY, FYNNEI. The CDR3 DNA sequence: TGTGCCAGCAGTGAACTTTCCACAGGGGCTGGAAACACCATATATTTT. As protein: CASSELSTGAGNTIYF.

The chain joins TRBV5-8 to TRBJ2-5, with TRBD1 identical over 8 bases. This CDR3 is built from 16 residues. Trimming at V came to 3 bases and at J to 1 base, leaving 8 bases not matched to a gene. CDR1 and CDR2 from the germline V gene are SGHTS and YDEGEE. The CDR3 DNA reads TGTGCCAGCAGCTCACAGTACGGGACAGGCCAAGAGACCCAGTACTTC. Encoded protein: CASSSQYGTGQETQYF.

V and J are TRBV5-4 and TRBJ1-2; TRBD1 matches at 8 bases. There are 14 residues in the CDR3. V lost 2 bases, J lost 4 bases, and 4 bases stayed unmatched. Germline values: CDR1 SGHNT, CDR2 YYREEE (reference sequence). CDR3 bases: TGTGCCAGCAGCTTCTCAGGGGGCGCCTATGGCTACACCTTC. The encoded protein is CASSFSGGAYGYTF. The full variable domain, in which reference TRBV5-4 and TRBJ1-2 provide the parts outside the CDR3, is ETGVTQSPTHLIKTRGQQVTLRCSSQSGHNTVSWYQQALGQGPQFIFQYYREEENGRGNFPPRFSGLQFPNYSSELNVNALELDDSALYLCASSFSGGAYGYTFGSGTRLTVV.

This chain uses TRBV2 with TRBJ1-5; 8 positions match TRBD1. CDR1 is SNHLY, CDR2 FYNNEI, per germline. V lost 6 bases, J lost 2 bases, and 3 bases stayed unmatched. The CDR3 extends over 14 amino acids. The CDR3 loop is CASSGQGGNQPQHF. The CDR3 DNA is TGTGCCAGCAGCGGACAGGGTGGCAATCAGCCCCAGCATTTT.

V usage is TRBV19 and J usage is TRBJ2-5; D is perhaps TRBD1 (5 bases). The CDR3 spans 14 residues. Germline lookup yields CDR1 LNHDA and CDR2 SQIVND (reference sequence). Trimming shortened V by 2 bases and J by 5 bases, and 12 bases separated the two germline ends. The CDR3 is CASSIPRARETQYF. The DNA for the CDR3 is TGTGCCAGTAGTATACCCAGGGCCCGTGAGACCCAGTACTTC. The complete variable domain, with remaining parts taken from reference TRBV19 and TRBJ2-5, reads DGGITQSPKYLFRKEGQNVTLSCEQNLNHDAMYWYRQDPGQGLRLIYYSQIVNDFQKGDIAEGYSVSREKKESFPLTVTSAQKNPTAFYLCASSIPRARETQYFGPGTRLLVL.

J is TRBJ2-5 and V is TRBV11-2, with D uncertain. CDR3 length: 13 residues. Deletions cut 1 base from V and 3 bases from J, with 6 bases between. Germline CDR1 SGHAT, CDR2 FQNNGV. CDR3 DNA: TGTGCCAGCAGCTTAGGGTCGGAAGAGACCCAGTACTTC. Residues: CASSLGSEETQYF.

The chain uses TRBV11-2 and TRBJ2-7; 9 positions agree with TRBD2. The CDR3 contains 18 residues. Trimming cost V 1 base and J 1 base; bases outside gene matches: 11. Germline values: CDR1 SGHAT, CDR2 FQNNGV. The CDR3 coding sequence is TGTGCCAGCAGCTTAGTGCGTCGGCTAGCGGGAACATCCTACGAGCAGTACTTC. It specifies CASSLVRRLAGTSYEQYF.

The V and J genes are TRBV28 and TRBJ2-7, with 10 positions matching TRBD1. This CDR3 region has 16 residues. Germline V lookup: CDR1 MDHEN, CDR2 SYDVKM. With V trimmed by 5 bases and J by 2 bases, 9 bases remained unmatched. CDR3 residues: CASSPYRDRGAYEQYF. For the CDR3, the DNA is TGTGCCAGCAGTCCTTACCGGGACAGGGGTGCCTACGAGCAGTACTTC.

The chain joins TRBV10-3 to TRBJ2-3, with TRBD2 matching 12 bases. CDR3 length: 16 residues. With 3 bases clipped from V and 0 bases from J, the junction kept 1 base outside the gene matches. The germline gives CDR1 ENHRY, CDR2 SYGVKD. The CDR3 DNA reads as TGTGCCATCAGTGATGGGACTAGCGGGAGCACAGATACGCAGTATTTT. Its protein is CAISDGTSGSTDTQYF.

This chain links TRBV5-1 with TRBJ2-1; unclear D gene. Per the germline V gene, CDR1 is SGHRS and CDR2 is YFSETQ. This CDR3 region has 13 residues. The V end lost 1 base, the J end lost 7 bases, and 9 bases lay between the germline ends. The CDR3 loop reads CASSLPSSNEQFF. The CDR3 DNA reads as TGCGCCAGCAGCTTGCCTAGTTCAAATGAGCAGTTCTTC.

This clone has just a few counts. The V call is TRBV28, the J call TRBJ2-4; 8 positions agree with TRBD1. The CDR3 is 14 residues long. CDR1 and CDR2 (germline): MDHEN, SYDVKM. Trimming cost V 5 bases and J 1 base; bases outside gene matches: 1. CDR3 in amino acids: CASSRTGAKNIQYF. The CDR3 DNA sequence: TGTGCCAGCAGTCGGACAGGGGCCAAAAACATTCAGTACTTC.

This clone was counted a few times. This rearrangement joins TRBV7-9 to TRBJ1-3, with 7 bases fitting TRBD1. CDR1 is SEHNR, CDR2 FQNEAQ, per germline (reference sequence). V was pared by 5 bases and J by 4 bases, with 5 bases of the junction left unmatched. This CDR3 spans 14 amino acids. The CDR3 sequence: CASSVGTEGNTIYF. DNA for the CDR3: TGTGCCAGCAGCGTCGGGACAGAAGGAAACACCATATATTTT.

CDR3 coding DNA: TGTGCCAGTAGTGGGGGCTACCTCGGCGAGCAGTACTTC. It codes for CASSGGYLGEQYF. The J gene is TRBJ2-7, the V gene TRBV19; D is perhaps TRBD1 (6 bases). V was pared by 5 bases and J by 6 bases, with 14 bases between. Germline loops: CDR1 LNHDA, CDR2 SQIVND (reference sequence). CDR3 length: 13 amino acids.

This clone was recorded a few times. The chain is built from TRBV6-6 and TRBJ2-1; TRBD2 might be the D (6 bases). The length of the CDR3 is 12 residues. V was cut by 4 bases and J by 9 bases, with 10 bases left in between. Germline V gene data show CDR1 as MNHNY and CDR2 as SVGAGI (reference sequence). CDR3 sequence reads: CASSFRGIEQFF. DNA of the CDR3: TGTGCCAGCAGTTTCCGGGGGATTGAGCAGTTCTTC.

The V gene is TRBV6-1, the J gene TRBJ2-2; weak D call: TRBD2 (6 bases). The germline V and J ends were trimmed by 1 base and 2 bases, with 14 bases remaining between them. Germline V gene lookup returns CDR1 MNHNS and CDR2 SASEGT. The CDR3 is 17 residues long. The CDR3 DNA follows: TGTGCCAGCAGTGAAGTGTGGGGAGGAGACAACACCGGGGAGCTGTTTTTT. This sequence encodes CASSEVWGGDNTGELFF.